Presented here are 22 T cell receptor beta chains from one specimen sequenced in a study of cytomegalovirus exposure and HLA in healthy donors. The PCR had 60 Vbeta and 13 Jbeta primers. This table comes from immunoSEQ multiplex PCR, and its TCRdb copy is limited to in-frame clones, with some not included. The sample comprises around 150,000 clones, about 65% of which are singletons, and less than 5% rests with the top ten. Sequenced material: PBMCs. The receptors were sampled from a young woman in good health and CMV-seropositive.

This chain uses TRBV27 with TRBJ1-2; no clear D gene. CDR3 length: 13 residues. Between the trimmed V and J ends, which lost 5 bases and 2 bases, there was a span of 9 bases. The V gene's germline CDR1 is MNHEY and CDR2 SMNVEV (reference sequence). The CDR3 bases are TGTGCCAGCAGTCCTCAGGAAAACTATGGCTACACCTTC. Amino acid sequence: CASSPQENYGYTF.

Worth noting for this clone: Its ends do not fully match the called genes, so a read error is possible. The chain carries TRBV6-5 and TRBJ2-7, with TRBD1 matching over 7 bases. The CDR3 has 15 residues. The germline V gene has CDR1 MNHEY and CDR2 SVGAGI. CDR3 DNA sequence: TGTGCCAGCAGCTACTCCTTGGGACAGCGGTACGAGCAGTACTTC. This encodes CASSYSLGQRYEQYF.

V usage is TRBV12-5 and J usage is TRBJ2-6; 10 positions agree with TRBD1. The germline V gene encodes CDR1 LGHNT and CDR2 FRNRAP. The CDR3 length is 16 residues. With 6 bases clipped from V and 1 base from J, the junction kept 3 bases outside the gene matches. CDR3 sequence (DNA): TGTGCTAGTGGGACAGGGGGCCCTTCTGGGGCCAACGTCCTGACTTTC. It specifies CASGTGGPSGANVLTF.

The CDR3 DNA follows: TGTGCCAGCTCACATACGGTGAACACTGAAGCTTTCTTT. Protein product: CASSHTVNTEAFF. The chain is built from TRBV18 and TRBJ1-1; D remains ambiguous. V lost 4 bases, J lost 0 bases, and 6 bases lay in between. CDR3 length equals 13 residues. Germline V CDR1 and CDR2: KGHSH, LQKENI.

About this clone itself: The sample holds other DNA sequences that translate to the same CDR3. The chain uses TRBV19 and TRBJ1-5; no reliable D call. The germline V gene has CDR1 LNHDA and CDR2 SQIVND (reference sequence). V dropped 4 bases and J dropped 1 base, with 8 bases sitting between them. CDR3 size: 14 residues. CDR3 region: CASSTGLSNQPQHF. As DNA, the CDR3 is TGTGCCAGTAGTACAGGACTAAGCAATCAGCCCCAGCATTTT.

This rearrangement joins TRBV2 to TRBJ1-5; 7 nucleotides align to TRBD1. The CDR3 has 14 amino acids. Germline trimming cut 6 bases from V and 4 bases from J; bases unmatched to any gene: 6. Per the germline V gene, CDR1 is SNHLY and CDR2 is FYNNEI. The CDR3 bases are TGTGCCAGCAGGACACAGGGGTTAAATCAGCCCCAGCATTTT. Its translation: CASRTQGLNQPQHF.

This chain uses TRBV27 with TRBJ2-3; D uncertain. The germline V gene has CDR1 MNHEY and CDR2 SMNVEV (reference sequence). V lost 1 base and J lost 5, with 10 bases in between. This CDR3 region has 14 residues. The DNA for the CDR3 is TGTGCCAGCAGTTTATGGGCAGCCCAAGATACGCAGTATTTT. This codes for CASSLWAAQDTQYF.

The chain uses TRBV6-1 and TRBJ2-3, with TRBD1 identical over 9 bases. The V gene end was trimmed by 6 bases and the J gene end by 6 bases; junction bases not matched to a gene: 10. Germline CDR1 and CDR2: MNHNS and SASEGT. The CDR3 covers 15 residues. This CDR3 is CASSVPGQGSDTQYF. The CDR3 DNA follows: TGTGCCAGCAGCGTTCCGGGACAGGGCTCGGATACGCAGTATTTT.

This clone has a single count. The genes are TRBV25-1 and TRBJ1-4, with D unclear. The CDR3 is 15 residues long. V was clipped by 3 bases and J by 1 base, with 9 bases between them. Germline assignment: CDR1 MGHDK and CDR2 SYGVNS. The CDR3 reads CASSDWAGTNEKLFF. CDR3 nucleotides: TGTGCCAGCAGTGACTGGGCGGGAACTAATGAAAAACTGTTTTTT.

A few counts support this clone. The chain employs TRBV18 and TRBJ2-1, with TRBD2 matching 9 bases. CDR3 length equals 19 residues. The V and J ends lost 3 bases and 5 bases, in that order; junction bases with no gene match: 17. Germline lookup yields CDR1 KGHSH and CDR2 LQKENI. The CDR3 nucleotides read TGTGCCAGCTCACCCTCGAGGGGTGGGGGCGGGACTAGCCACAATGAGCAGTTCTTC. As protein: CASSPSRGGGGTSHNEQFF.

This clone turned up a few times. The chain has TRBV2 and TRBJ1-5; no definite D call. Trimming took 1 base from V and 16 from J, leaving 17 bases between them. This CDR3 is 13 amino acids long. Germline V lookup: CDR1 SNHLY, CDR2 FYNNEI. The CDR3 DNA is TGTGCCAGCAGTGAAGAAAGCGGGAGCGGTGGACATTTT. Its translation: CASSEESGSGGHF.

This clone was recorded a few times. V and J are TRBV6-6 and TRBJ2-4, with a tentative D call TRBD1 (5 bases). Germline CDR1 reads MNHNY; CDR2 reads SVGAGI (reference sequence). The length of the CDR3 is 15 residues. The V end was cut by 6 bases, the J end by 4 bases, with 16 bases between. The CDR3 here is CASRDTGLSKNIQYF. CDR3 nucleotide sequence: TGTGCCAGCAGGGACACAGGTCTTTCGAAAAACATTCAGTACTTC.

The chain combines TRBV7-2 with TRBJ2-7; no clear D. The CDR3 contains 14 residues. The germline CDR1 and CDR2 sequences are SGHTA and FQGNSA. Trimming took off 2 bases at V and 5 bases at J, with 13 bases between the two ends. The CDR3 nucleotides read TGTGCCAGCAGCTTATCTCAGGATATCAACGAGCAGTACTTC. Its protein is CASSLSQDINEQYF.

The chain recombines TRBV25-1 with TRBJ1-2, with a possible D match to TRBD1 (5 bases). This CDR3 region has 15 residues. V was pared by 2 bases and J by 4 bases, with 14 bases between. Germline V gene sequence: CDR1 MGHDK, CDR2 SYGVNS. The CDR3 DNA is TGTGCCAGCAGTGAACTGGGGGGAACGGCCTATGGCTACACCTTC. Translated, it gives CASSELGGTAYGYTF.

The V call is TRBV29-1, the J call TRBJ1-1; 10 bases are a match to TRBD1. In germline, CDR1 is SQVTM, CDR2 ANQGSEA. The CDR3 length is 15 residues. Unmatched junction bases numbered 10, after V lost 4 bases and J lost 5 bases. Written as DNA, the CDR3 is TGCAGCGTTGGTGGGACAGGGGACGGCGAGACTGAAGCTTTCTTT. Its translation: CSVGGTGDGETEAFF.

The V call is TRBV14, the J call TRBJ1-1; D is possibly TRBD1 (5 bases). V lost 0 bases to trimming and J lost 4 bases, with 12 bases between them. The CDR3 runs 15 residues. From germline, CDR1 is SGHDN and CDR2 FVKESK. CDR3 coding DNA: TGTGCCAGCAGCCAAGATACAGGTTCGGGCACTGAAGCTTTCTTT. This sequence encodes CASSQDTGSGTEAFF.

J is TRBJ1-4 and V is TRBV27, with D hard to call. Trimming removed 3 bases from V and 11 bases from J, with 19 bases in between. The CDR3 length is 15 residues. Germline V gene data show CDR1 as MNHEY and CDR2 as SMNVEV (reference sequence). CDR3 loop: CASSFDKSDGAKLFF. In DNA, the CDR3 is TGTGCCAGCAGTTTTGATAAGTCAGACGGAGCGAAACTGTTTTTT.

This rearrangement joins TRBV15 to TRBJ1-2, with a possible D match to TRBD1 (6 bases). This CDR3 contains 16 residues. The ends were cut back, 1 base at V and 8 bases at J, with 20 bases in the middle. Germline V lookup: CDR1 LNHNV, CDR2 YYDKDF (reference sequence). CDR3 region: CATSRGRGRGSGGYTF. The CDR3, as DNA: TGTGCCACCAGCAGAGGAAGGGGGAGGGGCTCGGGCGGCTACACCTTC.

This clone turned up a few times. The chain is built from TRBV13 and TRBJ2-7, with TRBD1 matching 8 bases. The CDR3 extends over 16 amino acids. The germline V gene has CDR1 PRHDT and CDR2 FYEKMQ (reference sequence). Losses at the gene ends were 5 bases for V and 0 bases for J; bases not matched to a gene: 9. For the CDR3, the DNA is TGTGCCAGCAGCACCTCCGGGACAGGAAGCTCCTACGAGCAGTACTTC. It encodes CASSTSGTGSSYEQYF. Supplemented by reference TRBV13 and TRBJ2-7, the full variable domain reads AAGVIQSPRHLIKEKRETATLKCYPIPRHDTVYWYQQGPGQDPQFLISFYEKMQSDKGSIPDRFSAQQFSDYHSELNMSSLELGDSALYFCASSTSGTGSSYEQYFGPGTRLTVT.

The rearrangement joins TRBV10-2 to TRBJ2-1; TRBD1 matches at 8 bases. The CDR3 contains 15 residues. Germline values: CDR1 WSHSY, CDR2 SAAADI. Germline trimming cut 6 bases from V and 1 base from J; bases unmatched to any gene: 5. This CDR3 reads CASRPGTGSYNEQFF. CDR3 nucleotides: TGCGCCAGCAGACCCGGGACAGGTTCCTACAATGAGCAGTTCTTC.

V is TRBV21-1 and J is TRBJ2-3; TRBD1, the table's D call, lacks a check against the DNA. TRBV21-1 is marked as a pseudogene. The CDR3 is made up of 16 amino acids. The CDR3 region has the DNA TGTGCCAGCAGCAAAGTACCCGGGACAGGGACAGATACGCAGTATTTT. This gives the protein CASSKVPGTGTDTQYF.

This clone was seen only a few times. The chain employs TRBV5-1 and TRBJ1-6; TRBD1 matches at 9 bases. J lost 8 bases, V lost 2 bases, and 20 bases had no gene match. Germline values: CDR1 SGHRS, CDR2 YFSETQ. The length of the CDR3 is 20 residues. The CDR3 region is CASSFLGQGRIFQGYSPLHF. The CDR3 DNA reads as TGCGCCAGCAGCTTTCTTGGACAGGGGCGAATTTTTCAAGGCTATTCACCCCTCCACTTT. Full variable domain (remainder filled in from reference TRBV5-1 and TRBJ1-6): KAGVTQTPRYLIKTRGQQVTLSCSPISGHRSVSWYQQTPGQGLQFLFEYFSETQRNKGNFPGRFSGRQFSNSRSEMNVSTLELGDSALYLCASSFLGQGRIFQGYSPLHFGNGTRLTVT.